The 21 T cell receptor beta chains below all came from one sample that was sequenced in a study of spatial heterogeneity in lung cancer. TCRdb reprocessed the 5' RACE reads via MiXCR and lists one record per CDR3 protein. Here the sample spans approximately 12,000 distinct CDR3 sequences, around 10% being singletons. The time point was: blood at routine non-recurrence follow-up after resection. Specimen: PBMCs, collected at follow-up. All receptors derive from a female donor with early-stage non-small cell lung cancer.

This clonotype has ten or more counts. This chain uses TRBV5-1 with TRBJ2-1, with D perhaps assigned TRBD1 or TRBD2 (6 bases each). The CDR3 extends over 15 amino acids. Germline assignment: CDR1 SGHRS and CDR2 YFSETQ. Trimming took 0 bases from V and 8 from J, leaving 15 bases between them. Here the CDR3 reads CASSLEGGWFHEQFF. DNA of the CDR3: TGCGCCAGCAGCTTGGAGGGGGGCTGGTTCCATGAGCAGTTCTTC.

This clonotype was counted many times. The CDR3: CASSVSTSGTYEQYF. CDR3 in DNA: TGTGCCAGCAGTGTTTCGACTAGCGGGACTTACGAGCAGTACTTC. The chain is built from TRBV6-1 and TRBJ2-7, with 11 positions matching TRBD2. The junction had 6 bases not matched to a gene; V was cut back by 4 bases and J by 4 bases. The CDR3 covers 15 residues. CDR1 is MNHNS, CDR2 SASEGT, per germline.

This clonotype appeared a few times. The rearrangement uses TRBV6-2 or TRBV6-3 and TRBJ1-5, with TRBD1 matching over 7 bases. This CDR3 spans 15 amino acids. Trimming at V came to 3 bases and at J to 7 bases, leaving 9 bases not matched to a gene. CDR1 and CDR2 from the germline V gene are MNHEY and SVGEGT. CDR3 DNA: TGTGCCAGCAGTTATTGGGACAGCACGGGCCAGCCCCAGCATTTT. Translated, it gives CASSYWDSTGQPQHF.

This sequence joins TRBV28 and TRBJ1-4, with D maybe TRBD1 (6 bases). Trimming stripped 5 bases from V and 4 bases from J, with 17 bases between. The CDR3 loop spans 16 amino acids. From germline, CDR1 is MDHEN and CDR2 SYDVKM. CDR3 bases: TGTGCCAGCAGTCCGCGGGGGGCCCAGAATAATGAAAAACTGTTTTTT. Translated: CASSPRGAQNNEKLFF.

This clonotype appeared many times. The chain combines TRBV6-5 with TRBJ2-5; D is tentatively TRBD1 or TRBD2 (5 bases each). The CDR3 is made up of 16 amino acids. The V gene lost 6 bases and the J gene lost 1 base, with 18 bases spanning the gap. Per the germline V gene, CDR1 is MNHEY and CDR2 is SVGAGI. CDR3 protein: CASSPNSGRSQETQYF. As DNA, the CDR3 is TGTGCCAGCAGCCCAAACTCGGGGCGATCCCAAGAGACCCAGTACTTC.

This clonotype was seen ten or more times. CDR3 in DNA: TGCGCCAGCAGCCAAGAATTTCAGGGGAATGAGCAGTTCTTC. Encoded protein: CASSQEFQGNEQFF. V is TRBV4-1 and J is TRBJ2-1; possible D gene TRBD1, 6 bases. The germline V gene encodes CDR1 MGHRA and CDR2 YSYEKL. V shed 0 bases and J shed 7 bases, with 10 bases lying between them. The CDR3 has 14 amino acids.

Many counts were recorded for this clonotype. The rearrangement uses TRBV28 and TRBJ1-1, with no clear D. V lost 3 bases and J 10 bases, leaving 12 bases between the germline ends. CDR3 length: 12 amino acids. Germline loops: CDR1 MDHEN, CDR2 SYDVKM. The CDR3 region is CASSFPSKGAFF. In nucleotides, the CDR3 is TGTGCCAGCAGTTTCCCTTCTAAGGGAGCTTTCTTT.

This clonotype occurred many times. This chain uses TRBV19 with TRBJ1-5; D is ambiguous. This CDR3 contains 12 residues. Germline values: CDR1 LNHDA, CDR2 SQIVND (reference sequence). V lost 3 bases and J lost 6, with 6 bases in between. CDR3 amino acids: CASSIHPQPQHF. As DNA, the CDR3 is TGTGCCAGTAGTATCCACCCTCAGCCCCAGCATTTT.

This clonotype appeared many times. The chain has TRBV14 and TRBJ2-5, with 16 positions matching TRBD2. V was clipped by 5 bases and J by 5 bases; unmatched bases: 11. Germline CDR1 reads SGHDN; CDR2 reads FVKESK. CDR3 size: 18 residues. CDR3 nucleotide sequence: TGTGCCAGCAGCACTCCGGGACTAGCGGGGGGGCGGTCTGAGACCCAGTACTTC. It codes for CASSTPGLAGGRSETQYF.

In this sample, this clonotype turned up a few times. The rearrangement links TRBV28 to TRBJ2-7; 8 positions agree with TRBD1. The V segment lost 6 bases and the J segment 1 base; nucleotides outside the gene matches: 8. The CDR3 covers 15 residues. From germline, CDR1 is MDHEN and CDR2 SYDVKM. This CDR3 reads CASSPTGGRSYEQYV. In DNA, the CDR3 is TGTGCCAGCAGCCCAACAGGGGGTCGTTCCTACGAGCAGTACGTC.

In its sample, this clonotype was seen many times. CDR3: CASSVGGTGELFF. CDR3 in DNA: TGTGCCAGCAGCGTAGGAGGCACCGGGGAGCTGTTTTTT. The chain uses TRBV9 and TRBJ2-2; D uncertain. The CDR3 runs 13 residues. Trimming left V 0 bases short and J 4 bases short, with 4 bases between. CDR1 and CDR2 (germline): SGDLS, YYNGEE.

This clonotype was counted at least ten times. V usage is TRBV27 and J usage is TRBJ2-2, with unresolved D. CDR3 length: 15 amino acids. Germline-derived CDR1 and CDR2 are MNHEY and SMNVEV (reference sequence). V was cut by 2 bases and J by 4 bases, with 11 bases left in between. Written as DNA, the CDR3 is TGTGCCAGCAGTTTAGCATCCAGTGGCACCGGGGAGCTGTTTTTT. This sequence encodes CASSLASSGTGELFF.

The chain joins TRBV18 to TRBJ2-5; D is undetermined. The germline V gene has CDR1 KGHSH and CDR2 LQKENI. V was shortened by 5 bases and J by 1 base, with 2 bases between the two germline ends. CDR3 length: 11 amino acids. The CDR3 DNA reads TGTGCCAGCTCAGCCCAAGAGACCCAGTACTTC. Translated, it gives CASSAQETQYF.

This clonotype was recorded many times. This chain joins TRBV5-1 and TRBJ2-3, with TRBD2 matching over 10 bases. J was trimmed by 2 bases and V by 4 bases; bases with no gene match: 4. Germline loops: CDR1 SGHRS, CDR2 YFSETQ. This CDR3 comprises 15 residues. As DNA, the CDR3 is TGCGCCAGCAGCCCACTAGCGGGGTCCACAGATACGCAGTATTTT. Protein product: CASSPLAGSTDTQYF.

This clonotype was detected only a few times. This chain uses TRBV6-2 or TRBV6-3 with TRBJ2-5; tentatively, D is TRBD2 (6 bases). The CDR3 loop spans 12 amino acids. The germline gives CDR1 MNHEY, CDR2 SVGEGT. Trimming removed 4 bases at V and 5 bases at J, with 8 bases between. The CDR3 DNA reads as TGTGCCAGCAGTTCCGGAGGGGAGACCCAGTACTTC. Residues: CASSSGGETQYF.

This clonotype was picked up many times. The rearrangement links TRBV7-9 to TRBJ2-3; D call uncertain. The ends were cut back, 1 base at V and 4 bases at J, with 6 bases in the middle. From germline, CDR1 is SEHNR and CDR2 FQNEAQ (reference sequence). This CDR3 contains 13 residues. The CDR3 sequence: CASSLGTPDTQYF. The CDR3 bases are TGTGCCAGCAGCTTAGGCACGCCAGATACGCAGTATTTT.

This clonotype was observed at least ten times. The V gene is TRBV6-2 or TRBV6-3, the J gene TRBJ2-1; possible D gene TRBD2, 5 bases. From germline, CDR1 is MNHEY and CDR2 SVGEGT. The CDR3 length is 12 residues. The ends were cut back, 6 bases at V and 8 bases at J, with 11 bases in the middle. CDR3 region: CASSPMEDEQFF. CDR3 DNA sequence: TGTGCCAGCAGCCCCATGGAGGATGAGCAGTTCTTC.

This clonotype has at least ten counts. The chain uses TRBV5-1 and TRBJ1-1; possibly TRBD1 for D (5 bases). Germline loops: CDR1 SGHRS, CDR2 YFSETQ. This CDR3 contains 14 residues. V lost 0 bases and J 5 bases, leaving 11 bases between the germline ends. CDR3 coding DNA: TGCGCCAGCAGCTTGGAGGGACCGCCTACTGAAGCTTTCTTT. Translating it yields CASSLEGPPTEAFF.

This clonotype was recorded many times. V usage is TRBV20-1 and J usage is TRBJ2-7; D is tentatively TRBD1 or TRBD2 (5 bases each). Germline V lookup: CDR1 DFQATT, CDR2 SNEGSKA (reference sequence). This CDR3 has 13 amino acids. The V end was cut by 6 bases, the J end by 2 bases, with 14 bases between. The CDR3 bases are TGCAGTGCCACCGTTGGGGGAGCCTACGAGCAGTACTTC. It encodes CSATVGGAYEQYF.

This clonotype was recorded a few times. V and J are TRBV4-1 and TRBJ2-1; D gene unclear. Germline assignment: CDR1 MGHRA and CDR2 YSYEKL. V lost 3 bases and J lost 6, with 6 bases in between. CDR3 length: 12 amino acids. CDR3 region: CASSQLGNEQFF. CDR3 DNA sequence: TGCGCCAGCAGCCAGCTAGGCAATGAGCAGTTCTTC.

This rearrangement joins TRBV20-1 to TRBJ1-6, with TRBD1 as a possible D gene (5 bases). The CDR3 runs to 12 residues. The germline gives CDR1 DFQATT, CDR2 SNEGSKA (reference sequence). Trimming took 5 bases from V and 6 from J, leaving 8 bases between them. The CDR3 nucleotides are TGCAGTGCTTTGGGGGTTAATTCACCCCTCCACTTT. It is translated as CSALGVNSPLHF.